Below, one T cell receptor beta chain is given with its context. Its antigen specificity is not known. Qualities for individual bases were not recorded, and no much larger clone is one base off. The source of the sample is a study of blood T cell repertoires in COVID-19 (dated by TCRdb to about 2020). With regard to the full study: Samples covering the acute and convalescent phases of COVID-19 were provided by collaborators in the United States, Italy and Spain. The material from the prospective study consisted of cDNA or gDNA derived from T cells, B-cell-depleted T cells, or PBMCs. Subjects who had been exposed to COVID-19, were actively infected with it, or had recovered from it provided the deeply sampled blood TCRbeta repertoires that made up the dataset. The repertoires were made available in a free public database intended to serve as a resource for research on the immune response to SARS-CoV-2. Samples were obtained from the ongoing ImmuneRACE study (first 160 participants) and from about 1,300 subjects provided by 6 global collaborators. Nearly every sample came with metadata listing a de-identified subject ID, COVID-19 status, age in years and sex. Where available, HLA class I and class II types were taken from metadata supplied by the sample provider and were not determined by assay-based typing. Study-wide findings and limitations: Clinical and demographic metadata were provided uncurated, with the amount varying by source and participant.

From the germline V gene, CDR1 is MNHEY and CDR2 is SVGAGI. For this chain, trimming is 4 bases at the V end and 7 bases at the J end, and the number of junction bases without a gene match is 5. Its CDR3 holds 14 amino acids, cysteine through phenylalanine. Solely the CDR3 DNA is kept, with 42 bases framed from the first base. TCRbeta CDR3 regions were amplified from genomic DNA using the immunoSEQ Assay, a bias-controlled multiplex PCR. Under the source paper's analysis protocol: Nucleated cell counts per sample were estimated from amplification of reference gene primers within the assay. To quantify the absolute abundance of each unique TCRbeta CDR3 rearrangement, sequence reads were collapsed and filtered. For each sample, productive Simpson clonality was calculated by taking the square root of Simpson's diversity index across productive rearrangements. TCRdb took this table from immuneACCESS and kept in-frame rearrangements with V and J called. Such tables lack part of the clones; where checked against another copy, unresolved V genes explain under half of the gap, and the rest is unexplained. Clonal size and the V and J genes are those of that table, whereas D and trimming came from the DNA. The sample data list 60,000 or so clones, and 75% to 90% of these were observed just once. The leading ten clones occupy 7% to 10% of the sample.

The collaborating institutions used their own protocols to collect whole blood in K2EDTA tubes. For TCRbeta analysis, collaborator samples were shipped as frozen whole blood, as isolated PBMCs, or as DNA extracted from either sample type. The sequencing input was peripheral blood. The chain couples TRBV6-5 to TRBJ1-2; 11 bases in between match TRBD1. This receptor was taken from a woman in her seventies with active COVID-19. The sequenced DNA: TGTGCCAGCAGTTTTTATGGGACAGGGGGTGGCTACACCTTC. It specifies CASSFYGTGGGYTF.